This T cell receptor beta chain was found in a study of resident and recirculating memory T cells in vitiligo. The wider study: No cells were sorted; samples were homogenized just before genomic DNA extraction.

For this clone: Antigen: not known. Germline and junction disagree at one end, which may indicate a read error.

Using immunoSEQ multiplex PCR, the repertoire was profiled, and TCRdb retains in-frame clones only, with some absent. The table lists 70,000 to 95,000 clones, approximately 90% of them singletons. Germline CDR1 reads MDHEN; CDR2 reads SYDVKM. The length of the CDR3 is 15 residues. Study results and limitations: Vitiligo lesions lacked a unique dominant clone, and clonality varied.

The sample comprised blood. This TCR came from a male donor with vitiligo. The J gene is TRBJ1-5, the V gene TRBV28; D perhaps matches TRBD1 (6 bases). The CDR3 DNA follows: TGTGCCAGCAGGGGGAGGGGGAGAGGCAATCAGCCCCGGCATTTT. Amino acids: CASRGRGRGNQPRHF.